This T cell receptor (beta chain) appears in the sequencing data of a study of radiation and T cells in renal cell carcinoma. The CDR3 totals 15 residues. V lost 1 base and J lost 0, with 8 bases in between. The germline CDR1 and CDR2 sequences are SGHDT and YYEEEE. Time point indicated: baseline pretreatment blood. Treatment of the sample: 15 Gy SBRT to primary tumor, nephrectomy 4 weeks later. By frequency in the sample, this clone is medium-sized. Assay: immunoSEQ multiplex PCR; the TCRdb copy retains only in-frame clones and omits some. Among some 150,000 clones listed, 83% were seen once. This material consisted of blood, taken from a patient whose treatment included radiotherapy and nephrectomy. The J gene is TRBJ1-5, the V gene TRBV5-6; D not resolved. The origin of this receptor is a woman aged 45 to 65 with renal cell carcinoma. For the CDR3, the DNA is TGTGCCAGCAGCTTGTTTGGGAGTAGCAATCAGCCCCAGCATTTT. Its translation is CASSLFGSSNQPQHF.